The source of this T cell receptor (beta chain) is a study of technical replicates of blood from four donors. Only in-frame clones appear in the TCRdb table, and some are missing; sequencing was by immunoSEQ multiplex PCR. The data show 15,000 to 20,000 clones, around 90% seen once. From germline, CDR1 is SGHRS and CDR2 YFSETQ. After removal of 0 bases from V and 5 bases from J, the junction contained 8 bases not matched to a gene. The CDR3 is 16 residues long. J is TRBJ2-5 and V is TRBV5-1; 9 positions agree with TRBD2. Sequencing was carried out using PBMCs. The receptor was derived from a human donor in good health. The CDR3 region is CASSLGIAGEVETQYF. CDR3 in DNA: TGCGCCAGCAGCTTGGGAATAGCGGGAGAGGTGGAGACCCAGTACTTC.